Listed below are T cell receptor beta chains from one sample, sequenced in a study of cytomegalovirus exposure and HLA in healthy donors. Profiling relied on immunoSEQ multiplex PCR, and the TCRdb table lists in-frame clones only, not all of them. The sample holds 200,000 or so clones; 84% are singletons and the top ten take 0.25% to 0.3%. Sequencing was performed on PBMCs. Every receptor here comes from a boy younger than 18 in good health and CMV-seronegative. Each CDR3 is given with its conserved first and last residue. A D gene is named only where the DNA matches it firmly.

v_gene,d_gene,len,j_gene,CDR3aa
TRBV29-1,-,14,TRBJ2-1,CSVNIRDSYNEQFF
TRBV20-1,-,11,TRBJ2-1,CNASLPHKQFF
TRBV30,-,12,TRBJ2-7,CAYMSGIHEQYF
TRBV7-9,-,16,TRBJ2-1,CASSWLLDSPDNEQFF
TRBV30,-,13,TRBJ1-4,CTWEQGADEKLFF
TRBV5-4,TRBD2,16,TRBJ2-1,CASSLVGLATDNEQFF
TRBV5-1,TRBD1,15,TRBJ1-2,CASSYWRTGNGGYTF
TRBV6-6,-,13,TRBJ1-2,CASSYPRDYGYTF
TRBV6-6,-,14,TRBJ1-4,CASSYSIGNGSSTF
TRBV7-3,-,13,TRBJ2-1,CASSRDRLNEQFF